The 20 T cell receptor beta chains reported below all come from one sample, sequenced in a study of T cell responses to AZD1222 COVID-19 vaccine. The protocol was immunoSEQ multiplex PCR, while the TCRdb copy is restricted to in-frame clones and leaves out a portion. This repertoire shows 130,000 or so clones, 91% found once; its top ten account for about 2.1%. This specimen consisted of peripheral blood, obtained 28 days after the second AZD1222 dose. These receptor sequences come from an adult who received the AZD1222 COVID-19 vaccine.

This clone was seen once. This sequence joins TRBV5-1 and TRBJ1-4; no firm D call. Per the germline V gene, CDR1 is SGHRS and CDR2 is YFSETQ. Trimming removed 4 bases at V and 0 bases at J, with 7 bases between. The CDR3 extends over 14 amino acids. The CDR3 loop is CASSQAATNEKLFF. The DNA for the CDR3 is TGCGCCAGCAGCCAGGCTGCAACTAATGAAAAACTGTTTTTT. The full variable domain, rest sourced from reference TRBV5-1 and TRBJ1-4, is KAGVTQTPRYLIKTRGQQVTLSCSPISGHRSVSWYQQTPGQGLQFLFEYFSETQRNKGNFPGRFSGRQFSNSRSEMNVSTLELGDSALYLCASSQAATNEKLFFGSGTQLSVL.

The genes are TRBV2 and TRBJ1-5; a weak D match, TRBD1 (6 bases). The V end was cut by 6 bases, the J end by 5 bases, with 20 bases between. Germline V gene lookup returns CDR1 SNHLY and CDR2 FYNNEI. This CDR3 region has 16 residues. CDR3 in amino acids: CASRQRTIPGDQPQHF. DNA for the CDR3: TGTGCCAGCAGACAAAGAACGATCCCAGGGGATCAGCCCCAGCATTTT.

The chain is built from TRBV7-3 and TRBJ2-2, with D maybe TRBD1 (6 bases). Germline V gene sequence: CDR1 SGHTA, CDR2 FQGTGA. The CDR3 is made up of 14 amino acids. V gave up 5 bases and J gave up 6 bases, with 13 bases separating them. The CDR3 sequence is CASSPTPGAGELFF. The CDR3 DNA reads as TGTGCCAGCAGCCCCACCCCAGGGGCCGGGGAGCTGTTTTTT.

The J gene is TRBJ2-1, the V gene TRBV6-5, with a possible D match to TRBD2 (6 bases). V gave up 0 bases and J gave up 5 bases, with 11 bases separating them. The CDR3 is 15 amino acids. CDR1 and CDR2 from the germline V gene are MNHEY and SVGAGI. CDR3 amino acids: CASSYSRPGDNEQFF. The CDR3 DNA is TGTGCCAGCAGTTACTCCCGACCGGGGGACAATGAGCAGTTCTTC.

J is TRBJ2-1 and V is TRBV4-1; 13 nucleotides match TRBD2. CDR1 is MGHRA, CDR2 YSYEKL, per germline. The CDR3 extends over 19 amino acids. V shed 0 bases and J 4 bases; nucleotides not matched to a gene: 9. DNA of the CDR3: TGCGCCAGCAGCCAAGATCCGACTAGCGGGGGGATTTCGTACAATGAGCAGTTCTTC. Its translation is CASSQDPTSGGISYNEQFF.

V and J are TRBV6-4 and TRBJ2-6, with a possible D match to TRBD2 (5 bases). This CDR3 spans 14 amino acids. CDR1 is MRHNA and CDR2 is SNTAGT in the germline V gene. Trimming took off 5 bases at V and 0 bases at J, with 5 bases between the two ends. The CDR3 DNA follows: TGTGCCAGCAGTCTAGCCTCTGGGGCCAACGTCCTGACTTTC. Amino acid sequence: CASSLASGANVLTF.

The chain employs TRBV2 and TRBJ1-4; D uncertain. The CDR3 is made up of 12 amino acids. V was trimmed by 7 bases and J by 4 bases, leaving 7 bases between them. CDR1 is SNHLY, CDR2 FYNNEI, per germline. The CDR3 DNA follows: TGTGCCAGCAACGGGATTAATGAAAAACTGTTTTTT. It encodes CASNGINEKLFF.

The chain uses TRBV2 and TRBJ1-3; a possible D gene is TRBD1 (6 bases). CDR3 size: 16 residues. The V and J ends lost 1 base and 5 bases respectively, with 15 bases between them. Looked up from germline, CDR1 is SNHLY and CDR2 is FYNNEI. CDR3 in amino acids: CASSEGGRGPRNTIYF. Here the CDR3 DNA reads TGTGCCAGCAGTGAAGGCGGTCGGGGGCCAAGAAACACCATATATTTT. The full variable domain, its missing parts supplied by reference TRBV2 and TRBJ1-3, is EPEVTQTPSHQVTQMGQEVILRCVPISNHLYFYWYRQILGQKVEFLVSFYNNEISEKSEIFDDQFSVERPDGSNFTLKIRSTKLEDSAMYFCASSEGGRGPRNTIYFGEGSWLTVV.

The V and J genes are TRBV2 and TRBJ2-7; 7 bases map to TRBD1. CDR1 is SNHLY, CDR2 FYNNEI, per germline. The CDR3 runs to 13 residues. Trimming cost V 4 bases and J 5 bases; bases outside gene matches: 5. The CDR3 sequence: CASSGDRVHEQYV. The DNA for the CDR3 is TGTGCCAGCAGTGGAGACAGGGTCCACGAGCAGTACGTC.

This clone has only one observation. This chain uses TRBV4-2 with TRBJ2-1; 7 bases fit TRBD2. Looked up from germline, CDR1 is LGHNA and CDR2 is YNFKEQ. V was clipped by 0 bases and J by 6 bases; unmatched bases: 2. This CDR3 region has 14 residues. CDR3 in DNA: TGTGCCAGCAGCCAAGAGTGGACTAGCAATGAGCAGTTCTTC. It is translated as CASSQEWTSNEQFF.

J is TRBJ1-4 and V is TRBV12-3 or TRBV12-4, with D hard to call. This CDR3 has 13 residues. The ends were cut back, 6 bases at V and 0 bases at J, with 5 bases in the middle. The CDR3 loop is CASRNPTNEKLFF. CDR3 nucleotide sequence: TGTGCCAGCAGAAACCCAACTAATGAAAAACTGTTTTTT.

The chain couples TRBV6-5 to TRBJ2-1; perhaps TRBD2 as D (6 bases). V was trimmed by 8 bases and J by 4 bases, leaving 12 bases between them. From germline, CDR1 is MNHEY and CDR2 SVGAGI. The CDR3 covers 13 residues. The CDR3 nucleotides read TGTGCCAGCCGGGTTGGGGGGTACAATGAGCAGTTCTTC. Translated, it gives CASRVGGYNEQFF.

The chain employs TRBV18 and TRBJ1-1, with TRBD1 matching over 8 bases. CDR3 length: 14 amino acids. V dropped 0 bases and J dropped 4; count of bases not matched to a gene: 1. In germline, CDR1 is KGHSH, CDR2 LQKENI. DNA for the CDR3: TGTGCCAGCTCACCACCGACAGGGGCCACTGAAGCTTTCTTT. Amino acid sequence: CASSPPTGATEAFF.

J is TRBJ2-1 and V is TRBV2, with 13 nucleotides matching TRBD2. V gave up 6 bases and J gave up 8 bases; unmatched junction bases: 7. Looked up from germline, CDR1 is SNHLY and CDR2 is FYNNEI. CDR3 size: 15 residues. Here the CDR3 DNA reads TGTGCCAGCAGAACTTCCGGACTAGCGGGAGATGAGCAGTTCTTC. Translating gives CASRTSGLAGDEQFF.

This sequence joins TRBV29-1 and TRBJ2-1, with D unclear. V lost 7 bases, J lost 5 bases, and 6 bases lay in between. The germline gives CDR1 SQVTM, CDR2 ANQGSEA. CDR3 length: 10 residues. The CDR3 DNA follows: TGCAGCGCGCACCACAATGAGCAGTTCTTC. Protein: CSAHHNEQFF.

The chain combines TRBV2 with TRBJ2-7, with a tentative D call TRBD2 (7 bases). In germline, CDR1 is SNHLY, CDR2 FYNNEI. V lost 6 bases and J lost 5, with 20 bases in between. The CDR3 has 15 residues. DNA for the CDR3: TGTGCCAGCAGCGGAAGGGGGAGGGGGATCGACGAGCAGTACGTC. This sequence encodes CASSGRGRGIDEQYV.

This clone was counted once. The CDR3 reads CASSIEDRPYRYGYTF. In nucleotides, the CDR3 is TGTGCCAGTAGTATCGAGGACAGGCCCTATCGTTATGGCTACACCTTC. The chain is built from TRBV19 and TRBJ1-2, with TRBD1 matching over 7 bases. From germline, CDR1 is LNHDA and CDR2 SQIVND (reference sequence). The CDR3 is made up of 16 amino acids. J gave up 5 bases and V 3 bases, and 12 bases lay outside the gene matches.

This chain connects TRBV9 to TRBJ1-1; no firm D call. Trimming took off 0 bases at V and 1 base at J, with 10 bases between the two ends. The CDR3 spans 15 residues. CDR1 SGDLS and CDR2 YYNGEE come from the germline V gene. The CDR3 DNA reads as TGTGCCAGCAGCGTAGATGGAGCGACGAACACTGAAGCTTTCTTT. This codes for CASSVDGATNTEAFF. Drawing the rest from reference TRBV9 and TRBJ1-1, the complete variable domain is DSGVTQTPKHLITATGQRVTLRCSPRSGDLSVYWYQQSLDQGLQFLIQYYNGEERAKGNILERFSAQQFPDLHSELNLSSLELGDSALYFCASSVDGATNTEAFFGQGTRLTVV.

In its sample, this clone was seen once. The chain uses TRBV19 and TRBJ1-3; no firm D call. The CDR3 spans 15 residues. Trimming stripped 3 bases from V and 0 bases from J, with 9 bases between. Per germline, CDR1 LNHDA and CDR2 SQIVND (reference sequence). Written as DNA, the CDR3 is TGTGCCAGTAGTATTACTTACCTCTCTGGAAACACCATATATTTT. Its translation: CASSITYLSGNTIYF.

CDR3 loop: CASSVGLAGGPGYF. CDR3 DNA sequence: TGTGCCAGCAGCGTAGGACTAGCGGGGGGGCCTGGTTACTTC. The chain links TRBV9 to TRBJ2-5; 14 nucleotides line up with TRBD2. This CDR3 has 14 amino acids. Germline CDR1 is SGDLS and CDR2 is YYNGEE. The V gene end was trimmed by 0 bases and the J gene end by 14 bases; junction bases not matched to a gene: 6.